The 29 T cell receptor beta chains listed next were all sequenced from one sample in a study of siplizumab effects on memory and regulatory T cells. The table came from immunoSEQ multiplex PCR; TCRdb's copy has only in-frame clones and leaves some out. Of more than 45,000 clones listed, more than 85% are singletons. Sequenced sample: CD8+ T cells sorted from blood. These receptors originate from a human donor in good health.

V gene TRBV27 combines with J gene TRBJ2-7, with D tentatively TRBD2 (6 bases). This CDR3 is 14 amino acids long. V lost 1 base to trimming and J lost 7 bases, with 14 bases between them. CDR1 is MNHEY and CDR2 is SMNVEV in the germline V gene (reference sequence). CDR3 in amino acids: CASSLYRRGLEQYF. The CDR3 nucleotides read TGTGCCAGCAGTTTATATCGGAGGGGCTTGGAGCAGTACTTC.

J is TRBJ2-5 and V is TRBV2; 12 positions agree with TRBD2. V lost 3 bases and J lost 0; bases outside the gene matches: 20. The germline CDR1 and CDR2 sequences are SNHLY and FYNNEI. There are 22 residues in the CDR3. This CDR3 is CASSDTGGRTSGKTFYQETQYF. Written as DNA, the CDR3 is TGTGCCAGCAGTGACACAGGGGGCAGGACTAGCGGGAAAACTTTTTACCAAGAGACCCAGTACTTC.

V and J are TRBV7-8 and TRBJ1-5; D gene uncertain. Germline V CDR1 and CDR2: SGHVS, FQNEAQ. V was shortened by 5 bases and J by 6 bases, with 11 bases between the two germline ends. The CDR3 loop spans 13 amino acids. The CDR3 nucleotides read TGTGCCAGCAGCCCGCCGGAGGCTCAGCCCCAGCATTTT. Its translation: CASSPPEAQPQHF.

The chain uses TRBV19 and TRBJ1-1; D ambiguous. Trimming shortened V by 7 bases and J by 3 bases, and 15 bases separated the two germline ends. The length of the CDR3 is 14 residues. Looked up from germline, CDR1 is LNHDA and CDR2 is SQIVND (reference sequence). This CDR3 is CASIPTAEHTEAFF. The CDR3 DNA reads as TGTGCCAGTATCCCCACAGCTGAACACACTGAAGCTTTCTTT.

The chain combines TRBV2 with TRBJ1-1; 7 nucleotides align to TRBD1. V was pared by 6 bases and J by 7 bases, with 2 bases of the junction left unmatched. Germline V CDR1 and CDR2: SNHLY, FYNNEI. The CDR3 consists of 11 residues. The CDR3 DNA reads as TGTGCCAGCAGCCGACAGGGTGAAGCTTTCTTT. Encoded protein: CASSRQGEAFF.

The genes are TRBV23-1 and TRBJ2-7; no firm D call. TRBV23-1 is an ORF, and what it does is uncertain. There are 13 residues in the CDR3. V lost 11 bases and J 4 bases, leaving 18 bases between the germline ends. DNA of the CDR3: TGCGCCCCCCCCACGGAAAATGAGTACGAGCAGTACTTC. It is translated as CAPPTENEYEQYF.

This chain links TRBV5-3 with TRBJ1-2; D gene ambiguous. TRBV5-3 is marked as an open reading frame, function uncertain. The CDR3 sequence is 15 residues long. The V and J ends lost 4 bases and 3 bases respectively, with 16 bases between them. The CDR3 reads CARSPLIEGYYGYTF. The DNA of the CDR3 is TGTGCCAGAAGCCCGCTGATAGAGGGTTACTATGGCTACACCTTC.

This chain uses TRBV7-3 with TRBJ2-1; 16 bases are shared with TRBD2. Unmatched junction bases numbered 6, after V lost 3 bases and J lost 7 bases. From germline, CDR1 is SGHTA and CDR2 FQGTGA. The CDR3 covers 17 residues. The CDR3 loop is CASSFPPGLAGGNEQFF. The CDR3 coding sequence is TGTGCCAGCAGCTTTCCCCCGGGACTAGCGGGAGGGAATGAGCAGTTCTTC.

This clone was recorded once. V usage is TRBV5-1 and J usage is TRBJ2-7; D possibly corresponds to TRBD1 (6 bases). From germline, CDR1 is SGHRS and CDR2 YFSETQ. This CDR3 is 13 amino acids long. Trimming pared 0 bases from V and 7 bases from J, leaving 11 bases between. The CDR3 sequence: CASSLVGANEQYF. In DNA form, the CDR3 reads TGCGCCAGCAGCTTGGTGGGGGCGAATGAGCAGTACTTC.

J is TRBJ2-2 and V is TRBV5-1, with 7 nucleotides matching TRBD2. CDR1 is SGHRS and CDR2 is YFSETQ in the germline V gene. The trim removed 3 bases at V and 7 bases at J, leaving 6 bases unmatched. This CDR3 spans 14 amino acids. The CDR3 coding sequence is TGCGCCAGCAGCTCAGCGGGACTCGGCGGGGAGCTGTTTTTT. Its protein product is CASSSAGLGGELFF.

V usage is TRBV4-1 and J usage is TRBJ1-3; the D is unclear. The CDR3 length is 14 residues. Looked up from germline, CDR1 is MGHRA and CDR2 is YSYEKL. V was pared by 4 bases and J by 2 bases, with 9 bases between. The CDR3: CASSPEDPGNTIYF. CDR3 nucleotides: TGCGCCAGCAGCCCTGAGGACCCTGGAAACACCATATATTTT.

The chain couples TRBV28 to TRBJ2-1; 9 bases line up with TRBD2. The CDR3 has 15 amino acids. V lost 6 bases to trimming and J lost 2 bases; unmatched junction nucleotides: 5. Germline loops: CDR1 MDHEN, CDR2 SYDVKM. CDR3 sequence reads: CASSPLAGPYNEQFF. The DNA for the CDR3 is TGTGCCAGCAGCCCTCTAGCGGGGCCCTACAATGAGCAGTTCTTC.

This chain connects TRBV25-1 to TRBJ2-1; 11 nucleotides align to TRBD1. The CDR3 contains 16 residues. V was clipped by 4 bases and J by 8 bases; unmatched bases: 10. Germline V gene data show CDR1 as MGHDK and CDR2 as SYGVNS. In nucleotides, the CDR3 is TGTGCCAGCAGTGGGCCTTGGACAGGGGGCCACGATGAGCAGTTCTTC. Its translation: CASSGPWTGGHDEQFF.

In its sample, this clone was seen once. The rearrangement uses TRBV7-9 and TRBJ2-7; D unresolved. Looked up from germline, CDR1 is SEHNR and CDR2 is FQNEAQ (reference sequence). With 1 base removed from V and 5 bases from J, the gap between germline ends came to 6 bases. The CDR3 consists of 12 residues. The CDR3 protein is CASSLDRNEQYF. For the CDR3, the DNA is TGTGCCAGCAGCTTAGACCGAAACGAGCAGTACTTC.

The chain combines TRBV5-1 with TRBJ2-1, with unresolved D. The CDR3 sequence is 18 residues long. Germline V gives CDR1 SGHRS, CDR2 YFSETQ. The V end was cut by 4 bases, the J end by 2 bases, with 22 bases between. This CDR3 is CASSTPQPVPPPYNEQFF. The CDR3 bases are TGCGCCAGCAGCACCCCTCAACCCGTTCCCCCGCCCTACAATGAGCAGTTCTTC.

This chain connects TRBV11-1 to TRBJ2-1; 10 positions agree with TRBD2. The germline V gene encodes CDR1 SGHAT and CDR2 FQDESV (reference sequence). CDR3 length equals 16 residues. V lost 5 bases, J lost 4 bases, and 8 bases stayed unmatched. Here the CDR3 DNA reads TGTGCCAGCAGCCTGAGCGGGAGGGCCTGGTACAATGAGCAGTTCTTC. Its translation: CASSLSGRAWYNEQFF.

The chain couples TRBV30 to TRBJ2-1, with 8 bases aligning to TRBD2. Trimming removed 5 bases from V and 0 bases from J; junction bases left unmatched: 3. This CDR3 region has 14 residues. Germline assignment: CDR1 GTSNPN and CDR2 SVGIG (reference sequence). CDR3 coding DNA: TGTGCCTGGGCGAGCGGGAGCTCCTACAATGAGCAGTTCTTC. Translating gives CAWASGSSYNEQFF. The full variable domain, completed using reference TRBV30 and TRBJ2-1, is SQTIHQWPATLVQPVGSPLSLECTVEGTSNPNLYWYRQAAGRGLQLLFYSVGIGQISSEVPQNLSASRPQDRQFILSSKKLLLSDSGFYLCAWASGSSYNEQFFGPGTRLTVL.

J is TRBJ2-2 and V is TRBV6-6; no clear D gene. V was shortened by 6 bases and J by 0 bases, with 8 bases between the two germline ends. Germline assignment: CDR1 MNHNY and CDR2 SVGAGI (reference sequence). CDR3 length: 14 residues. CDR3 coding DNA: TGTGCCAGCAGATCGGTCGCGAACACCGGGGAGCTGTTTTTT. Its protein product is CASRSVANTGELFF.

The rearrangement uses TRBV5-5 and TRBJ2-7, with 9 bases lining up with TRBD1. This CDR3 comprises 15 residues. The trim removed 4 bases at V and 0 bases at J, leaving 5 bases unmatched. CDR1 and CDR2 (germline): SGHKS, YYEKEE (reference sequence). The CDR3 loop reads CASSPGQGFSYEQYF. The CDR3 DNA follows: TGTGCCAGCAGCCCTGGACAGGGGTTCTCCTACGAGCAGTACTTC.

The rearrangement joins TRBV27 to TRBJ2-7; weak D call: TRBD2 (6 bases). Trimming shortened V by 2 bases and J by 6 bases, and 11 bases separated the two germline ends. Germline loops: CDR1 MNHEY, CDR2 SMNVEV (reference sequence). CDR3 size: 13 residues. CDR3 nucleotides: TGTGCCAGCAGTTTAGGGGGGAGTGGCGAGCAGTACTTC. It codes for CASSLGGSGEQYF.

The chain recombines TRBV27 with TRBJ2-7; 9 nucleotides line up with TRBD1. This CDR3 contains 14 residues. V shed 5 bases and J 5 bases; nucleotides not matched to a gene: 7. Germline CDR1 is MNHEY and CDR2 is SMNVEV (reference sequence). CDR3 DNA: TGTGCCAGCAGTCTACAGGGGGCAAAGAACGAGCAGTACTTC. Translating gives CASSLQGAKNEQYF.

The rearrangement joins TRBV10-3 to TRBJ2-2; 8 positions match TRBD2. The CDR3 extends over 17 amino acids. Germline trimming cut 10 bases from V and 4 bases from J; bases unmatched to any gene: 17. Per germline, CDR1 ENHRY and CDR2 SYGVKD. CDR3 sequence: CATLYEVAGPTTGELFF. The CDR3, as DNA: TGTGCCACCCTCTATGAGGTAGCGGGACCTACCACCGGGGAGCTGTTTTTT.

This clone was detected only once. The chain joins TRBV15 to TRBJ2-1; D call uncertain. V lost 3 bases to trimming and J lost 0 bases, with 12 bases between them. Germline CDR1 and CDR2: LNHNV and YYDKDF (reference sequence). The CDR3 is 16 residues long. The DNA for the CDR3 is TGTGCCACCAGCAGGGAACTCCTGAGCTCCTACAATGAGCAGTTCTTC. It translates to CATSRELLSSYNEQFF. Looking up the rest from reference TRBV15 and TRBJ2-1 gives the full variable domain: DAMVIQNPRYQVTQFGKPVTLSCSQTLNHNVMYWYQQKSSQAPKLLFHYYDKDFNNEADTPDNFQSRRPNTSFCFLDIRSPGLGDTAMYLCATSRELLSSYNEQFFGPGTRLTVL.

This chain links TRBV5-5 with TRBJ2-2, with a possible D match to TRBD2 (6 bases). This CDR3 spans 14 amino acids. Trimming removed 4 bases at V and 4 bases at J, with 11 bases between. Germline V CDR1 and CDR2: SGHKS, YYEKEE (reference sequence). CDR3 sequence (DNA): TGTGCCAGCAGCCAATCAGCGGGCACCGGGGAGCTGTTTTTT. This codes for CASSQSAGTGELFF.

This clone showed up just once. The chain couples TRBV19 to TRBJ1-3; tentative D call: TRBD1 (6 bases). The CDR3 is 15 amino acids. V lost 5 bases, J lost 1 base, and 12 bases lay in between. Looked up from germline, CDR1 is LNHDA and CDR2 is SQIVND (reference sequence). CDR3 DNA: TGTGCCAGTAGTGTCTCAGGGGATTCTGGAAACACCATATATTTT. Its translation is CASSVSGDSGNTIYF.

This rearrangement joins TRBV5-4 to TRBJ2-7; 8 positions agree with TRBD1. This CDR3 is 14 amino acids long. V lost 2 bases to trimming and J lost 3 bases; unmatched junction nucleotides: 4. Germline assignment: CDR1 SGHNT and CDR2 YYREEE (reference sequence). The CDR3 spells CASSLGQGLYEQYF. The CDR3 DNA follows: TGTGCCAGCAGCTTAGGACAGGGCCTCTACGAGCAGTACTTC.

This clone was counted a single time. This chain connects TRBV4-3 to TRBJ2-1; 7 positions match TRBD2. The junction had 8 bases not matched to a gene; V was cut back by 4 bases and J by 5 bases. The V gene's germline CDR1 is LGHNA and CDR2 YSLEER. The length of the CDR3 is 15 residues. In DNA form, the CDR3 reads TGCGCCAGCAGCCGGCTAGCGGCCCCTAACAATGAGCAGTTCTTC. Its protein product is CASSRLAAPNNEQFF.

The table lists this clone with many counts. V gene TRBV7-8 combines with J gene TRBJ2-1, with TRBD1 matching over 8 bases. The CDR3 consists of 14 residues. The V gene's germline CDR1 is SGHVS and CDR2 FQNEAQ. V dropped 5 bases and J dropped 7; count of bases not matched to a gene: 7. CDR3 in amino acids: CASSLAYRGNEQFF. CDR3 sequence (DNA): TGTGCCAGCAGCCTCGCATACAGGGGGAATGAGCAGTTCTTC. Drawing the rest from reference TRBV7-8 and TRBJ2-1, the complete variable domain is GAGVSQSPRYKVAKRGQDVALRCDPISGHVSLFWYQQALGQGPEFLTYFQNEAQLDKSGLPSDRFFAERPEGSVSTLKIQRTQQEDSAVYLCASSLAYRGNEQFFGPGTRLTVL.

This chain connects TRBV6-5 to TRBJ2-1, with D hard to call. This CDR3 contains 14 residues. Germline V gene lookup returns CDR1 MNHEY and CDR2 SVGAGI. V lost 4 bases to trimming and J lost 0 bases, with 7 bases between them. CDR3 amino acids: CASSLVSSYNEQFF. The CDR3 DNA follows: TGTGCCAGCAGTTTGGTTAGCTCCTACAATGAGCAGTTCTTC.